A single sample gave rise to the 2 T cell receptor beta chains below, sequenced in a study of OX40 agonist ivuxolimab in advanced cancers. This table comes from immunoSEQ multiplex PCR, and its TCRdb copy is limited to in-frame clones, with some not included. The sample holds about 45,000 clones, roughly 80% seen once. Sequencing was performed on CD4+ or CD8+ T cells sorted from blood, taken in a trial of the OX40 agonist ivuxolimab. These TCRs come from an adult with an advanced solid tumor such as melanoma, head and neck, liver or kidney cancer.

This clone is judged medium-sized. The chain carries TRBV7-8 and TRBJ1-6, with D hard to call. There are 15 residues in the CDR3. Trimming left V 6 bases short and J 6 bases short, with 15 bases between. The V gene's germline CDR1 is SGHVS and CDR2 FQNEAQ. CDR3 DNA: TGTGCCAGCAGTCCAGGATGGGTTCCTAATTCACCCCTCCACTTT. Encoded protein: CASSPGWVPNSPLHF. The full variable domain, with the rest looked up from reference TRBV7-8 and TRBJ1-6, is GAGVSQSPRYKVAKRGQDVALRCDPISGHVSLFWYQQALGQGPEFLTYFQNEAQLDKSGLPSDRFFAERPEGSVSTLKIQRTQQEDSAVYLCASSPGWVPNSPLHFGNGTRLTVT.

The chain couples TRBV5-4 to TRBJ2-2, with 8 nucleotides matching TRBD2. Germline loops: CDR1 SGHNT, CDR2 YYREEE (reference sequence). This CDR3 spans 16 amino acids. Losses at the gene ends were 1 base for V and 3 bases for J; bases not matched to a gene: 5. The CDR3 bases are TGTGCCAGCAGCTTGTTAGCGGGGTTGGACACCGGGGAGCTGTTTTTT. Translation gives CASSLLAGLDTGELFF.